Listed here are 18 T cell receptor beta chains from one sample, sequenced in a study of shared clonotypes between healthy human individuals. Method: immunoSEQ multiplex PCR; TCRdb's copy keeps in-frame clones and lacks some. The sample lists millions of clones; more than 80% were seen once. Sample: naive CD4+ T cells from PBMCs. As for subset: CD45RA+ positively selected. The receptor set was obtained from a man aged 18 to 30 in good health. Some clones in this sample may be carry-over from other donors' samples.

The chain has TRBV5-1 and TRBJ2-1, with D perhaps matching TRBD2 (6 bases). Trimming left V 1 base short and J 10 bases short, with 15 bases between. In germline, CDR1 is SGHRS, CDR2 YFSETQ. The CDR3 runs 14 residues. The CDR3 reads CASSLLASAPEQFF. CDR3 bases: TGCGCCAGCAGCTTGCTAGCTAGCGCACCGGAGCAGTTCTTC.

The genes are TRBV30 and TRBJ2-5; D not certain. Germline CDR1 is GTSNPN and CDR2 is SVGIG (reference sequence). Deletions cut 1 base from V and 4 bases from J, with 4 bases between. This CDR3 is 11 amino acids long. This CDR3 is CAWSETETQYF. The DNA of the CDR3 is TGTGCCTGGAGTGAGACAGAGACCCAGTACTTC.

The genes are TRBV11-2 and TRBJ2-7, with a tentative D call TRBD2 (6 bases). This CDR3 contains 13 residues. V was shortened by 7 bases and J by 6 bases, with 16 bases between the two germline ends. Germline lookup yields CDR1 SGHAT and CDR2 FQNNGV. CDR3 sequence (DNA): TGTGCCAGCAACCTAATGTGGGACTCCGAGCAGTACTTC. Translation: CASNLMWDSEQYF.

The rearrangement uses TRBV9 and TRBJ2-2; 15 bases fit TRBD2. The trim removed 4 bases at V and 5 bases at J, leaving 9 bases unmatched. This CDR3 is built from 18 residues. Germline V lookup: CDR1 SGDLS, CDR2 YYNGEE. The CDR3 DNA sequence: TGTGCCAGCAGCTCTAGGGGACTAGCGGGAGGAAGGACCGGGGAGCTGTTTTTT. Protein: CASSSRGLAGGRTGELFF.

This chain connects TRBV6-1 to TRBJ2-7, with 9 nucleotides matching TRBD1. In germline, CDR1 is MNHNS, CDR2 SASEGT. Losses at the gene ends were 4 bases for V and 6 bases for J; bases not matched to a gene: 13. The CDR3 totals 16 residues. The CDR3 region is CASSGESRTGASEQYF. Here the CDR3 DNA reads TGTGCCAGCAGTGGAGAGTCCCGGACAGGGGCATCCGAGCAGTACTTC.

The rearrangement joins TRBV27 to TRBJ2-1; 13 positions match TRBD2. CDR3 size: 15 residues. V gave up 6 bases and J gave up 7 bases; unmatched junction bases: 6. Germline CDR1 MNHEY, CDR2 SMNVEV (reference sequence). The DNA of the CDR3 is TGTGCCAGCAGAAGCCGGACTAGCGGGGGTAATGAGCAGTTCTTC. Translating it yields CASRSRTSGGNEQFF.

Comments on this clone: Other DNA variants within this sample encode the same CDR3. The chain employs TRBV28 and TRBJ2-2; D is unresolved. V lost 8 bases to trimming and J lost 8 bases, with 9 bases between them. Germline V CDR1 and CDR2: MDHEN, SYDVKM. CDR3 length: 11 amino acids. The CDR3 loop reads CASRRSGELFF. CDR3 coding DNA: TGTGCCAGCCGGCGGTCGGGGGAGCTGTTTTTT.

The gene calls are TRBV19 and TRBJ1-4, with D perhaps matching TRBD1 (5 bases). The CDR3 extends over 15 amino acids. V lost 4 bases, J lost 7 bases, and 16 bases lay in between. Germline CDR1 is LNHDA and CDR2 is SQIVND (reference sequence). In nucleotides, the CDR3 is TGTGCCAGTAGTACCCTACCTCGGGGCCGTGAAAAACTGTTTTTT. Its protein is CASSTLPRGREKLFF.

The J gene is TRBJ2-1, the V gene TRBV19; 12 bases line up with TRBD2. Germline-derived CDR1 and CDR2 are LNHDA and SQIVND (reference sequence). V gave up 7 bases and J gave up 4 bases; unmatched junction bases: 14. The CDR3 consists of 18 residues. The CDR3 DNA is TGTGCCAGTATCCCCTCTCTGACTAGCGGGGGCACGTACAATGAGCAGTTCTTC. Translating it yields CASIPSLTSGGTYNEQFF. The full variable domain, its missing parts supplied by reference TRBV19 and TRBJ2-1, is DGGITQSPKYLFRKEGQNVTLSCEQNLNHDAMYWYRQDPGQGLRLIYYSQIVNDFQKGDIAEGYSVSREKKESFPLTVTSAQKNPTAFYLCASIPSLTSGGTYNEQFFGPGTRLTVL.

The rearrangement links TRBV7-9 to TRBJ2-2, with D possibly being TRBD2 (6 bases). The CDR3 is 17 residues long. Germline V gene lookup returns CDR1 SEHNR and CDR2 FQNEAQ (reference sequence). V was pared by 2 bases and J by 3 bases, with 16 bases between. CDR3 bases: TGTGCCAGCAGCTTATCTTCGAGCGGGCTGGACACCGGGGAGCTGTTTTTT. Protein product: CASSLSSSGLDTGELFF. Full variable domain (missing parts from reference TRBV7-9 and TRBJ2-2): DTGVSQNPRHKITKRGQNVTFRCDPISEHNRLYWYRQTLGQGPEFLTYFQNEAQLEKSRLLSDRFSAERPKGSFSTLEIQRTEQGDSAMYLCASSLSSSGLDTGELFFGEGSRLTVL.

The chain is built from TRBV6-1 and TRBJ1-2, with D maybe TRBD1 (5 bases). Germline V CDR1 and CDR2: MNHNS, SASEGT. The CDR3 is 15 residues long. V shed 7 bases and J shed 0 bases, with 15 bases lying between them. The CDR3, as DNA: TGTGCCAGCATCCTGCGGACAAGAGCTAACTATGGCTACACCTTC. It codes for CASILRTRANYGYTF.

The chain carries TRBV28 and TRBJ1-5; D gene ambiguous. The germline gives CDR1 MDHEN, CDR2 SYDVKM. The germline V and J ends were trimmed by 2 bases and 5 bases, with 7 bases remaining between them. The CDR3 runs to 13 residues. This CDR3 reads CASSLARDQPQHF. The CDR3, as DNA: TGTGCCAGCAGTTTAGCTAGGGATCAGCCCCAGCATTTT.

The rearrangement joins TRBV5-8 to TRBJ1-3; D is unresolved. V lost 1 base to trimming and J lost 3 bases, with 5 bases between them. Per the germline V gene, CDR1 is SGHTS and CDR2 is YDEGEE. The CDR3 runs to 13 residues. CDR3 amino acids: CASSLTRGNTIYF. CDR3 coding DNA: TGTGCCAGCAGCTTGACTCGTGGAAACACCATATATTTT.

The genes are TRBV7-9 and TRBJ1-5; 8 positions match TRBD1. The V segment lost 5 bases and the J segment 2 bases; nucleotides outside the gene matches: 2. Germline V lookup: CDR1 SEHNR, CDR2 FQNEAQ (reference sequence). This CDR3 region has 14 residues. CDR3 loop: CASSKGQGNQPQHF. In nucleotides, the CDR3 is TGTGCCAGCAGCAAGGGACAGGGCAATCAGCCCCAGCATTTT.

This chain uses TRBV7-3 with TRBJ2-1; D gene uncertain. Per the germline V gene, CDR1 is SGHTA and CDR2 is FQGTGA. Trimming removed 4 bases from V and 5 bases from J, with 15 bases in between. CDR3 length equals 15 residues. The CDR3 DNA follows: TGTGCCAGCAGCTCCGGACCGACACCCAACAATGAGCAGTTCTTC. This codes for CASSSGPTPNNEQFF.

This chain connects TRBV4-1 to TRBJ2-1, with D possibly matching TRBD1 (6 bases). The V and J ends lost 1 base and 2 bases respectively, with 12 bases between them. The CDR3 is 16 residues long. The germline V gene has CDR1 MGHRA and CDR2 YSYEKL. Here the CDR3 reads CASSQVGRGTYNEQFF. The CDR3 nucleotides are TGCGCCAGCAGCCAAGTTGGCAGGGGAACCTACAATGAGCAGTTCTTC.

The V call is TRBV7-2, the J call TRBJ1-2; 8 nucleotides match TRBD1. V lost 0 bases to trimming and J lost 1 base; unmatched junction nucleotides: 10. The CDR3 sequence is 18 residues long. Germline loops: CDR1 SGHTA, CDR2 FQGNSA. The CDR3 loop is CASSLADRGRTFNYGYTF. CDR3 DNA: TGTGCCAGCAGCTTAGCCGACAGGGGACGCACTTTTAACTATGGCTACACCTTC.

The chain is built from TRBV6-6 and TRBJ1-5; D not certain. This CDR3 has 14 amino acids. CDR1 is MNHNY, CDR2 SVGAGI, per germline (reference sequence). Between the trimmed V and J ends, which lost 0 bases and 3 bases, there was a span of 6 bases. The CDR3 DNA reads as TGTGCCAGCAGTTACTCGCCGAACAATCAGCCCCAGCATTTT. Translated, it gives CASSYSPNNQPQHF.